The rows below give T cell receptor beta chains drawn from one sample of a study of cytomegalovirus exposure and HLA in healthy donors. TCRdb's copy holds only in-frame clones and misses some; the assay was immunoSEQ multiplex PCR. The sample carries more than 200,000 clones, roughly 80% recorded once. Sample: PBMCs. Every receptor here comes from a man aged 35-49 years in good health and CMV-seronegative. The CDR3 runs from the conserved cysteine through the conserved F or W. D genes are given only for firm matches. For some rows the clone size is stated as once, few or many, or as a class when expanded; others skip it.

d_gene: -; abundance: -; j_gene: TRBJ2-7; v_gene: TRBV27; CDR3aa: CASSPLPSGSREQYF; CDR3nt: TGTGCCAGCAGTCCCCTCCCCAGCGGATCTCGCGAGCAGTACTTC
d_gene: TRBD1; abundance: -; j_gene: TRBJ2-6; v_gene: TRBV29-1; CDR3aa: CSAGTGGAGANVLTF; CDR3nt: TGCAGCGCCGGGACAGGGGGCGCTGGGGCCAACGTCCTGACTTTC
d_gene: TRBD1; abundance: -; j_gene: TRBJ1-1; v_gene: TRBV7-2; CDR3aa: CASSFGTGAYTEAFF; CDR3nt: TGTGCCAGCAGCTTCGGGACAGGGGCTTACACTGAAGCTTTCTTT
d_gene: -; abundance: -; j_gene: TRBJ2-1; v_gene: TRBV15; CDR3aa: CATSRDEPSSYNEQFF; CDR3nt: TGTGCCACCAGCAGAGATGAGCCTAGCTCCTACAATGAGCAGTTCTTC
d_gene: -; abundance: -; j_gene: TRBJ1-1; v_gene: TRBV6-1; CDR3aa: CASSTQDRFAEAFF; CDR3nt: TGTGCCAGCAGTACACAGGATAGGTTTGCTGAAGCTTTCTTT
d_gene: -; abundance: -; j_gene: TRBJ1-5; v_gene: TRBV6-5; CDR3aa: CASSYPGQPQHF; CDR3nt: TGTGCCAGCAGTTACCCAGGGCAGCCCCAGCATTTT
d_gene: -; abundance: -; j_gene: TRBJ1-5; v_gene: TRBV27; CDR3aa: CASSLQGWVGNQPQHF; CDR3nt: TGTGCCAGCAGTTTACAGGGGTGGGTTGGCAATCAGCCCCAGCATTTT
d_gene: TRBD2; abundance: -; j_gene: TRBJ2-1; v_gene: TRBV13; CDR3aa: CASSLGTRAYNEQFF; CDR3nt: TGTGCCAGCAGCTTGGGGACTAGAGCTTACAATGAGCAGTTCTTC
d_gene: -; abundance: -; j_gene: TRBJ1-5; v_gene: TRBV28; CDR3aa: CASSLQDYSNQPQHF; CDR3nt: TGTGCCAGCAGCTTACAGGATTATAGCAATCAGCCCCAGCATTTT
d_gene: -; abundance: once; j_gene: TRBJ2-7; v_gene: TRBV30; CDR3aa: CAWSHRGTVLYEQYF; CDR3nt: TGTGCCTGGTCTCACCGTGGTACAGTTCTCTACGAGCAGTACTTC
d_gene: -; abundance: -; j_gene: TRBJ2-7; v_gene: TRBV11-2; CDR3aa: CASCPRLCYEQYF; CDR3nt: TGTGCCAGCTGTCCCCGTTTGTGCTACGAGCAGTACTTC
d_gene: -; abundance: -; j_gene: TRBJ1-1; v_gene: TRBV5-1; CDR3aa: CASSFGTLSTEAFF; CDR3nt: TGCGCCAGCAGCTTCGGGACATTGAGCACTGAAGCTTTCTTT
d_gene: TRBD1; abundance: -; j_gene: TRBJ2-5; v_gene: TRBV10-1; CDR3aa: CASSEYADRGNKLRETQYF; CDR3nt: TGCGCCAGCAGTGAGTACGCCGACAGGGGTAACAAGTTGCGGGAGACCCAGTACTTC
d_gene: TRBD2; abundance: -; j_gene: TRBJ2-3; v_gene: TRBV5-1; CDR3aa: CASSLAPGLATDTQYF; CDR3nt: TGCGCCAGCAGCTTGGCGCCGGGACTAGCGACAGATACGCAGTATTTT
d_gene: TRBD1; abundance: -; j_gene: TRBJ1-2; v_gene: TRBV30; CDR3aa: CAWSGNTGGAGYTF; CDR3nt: TGTGCCTGGAGTGGGAACACAGGGGGCGCTGGCTACACCTTC
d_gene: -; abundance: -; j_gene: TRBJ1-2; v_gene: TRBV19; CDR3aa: CASSIGLNYGYTF; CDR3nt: TGTGCCAGTAGTATAGGGCTTAACTATGGCTACACCTTC
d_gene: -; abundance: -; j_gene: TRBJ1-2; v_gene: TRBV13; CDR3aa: CASSEGTRGYTF; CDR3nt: TGTGCCAGCTCCGAGGGTACCAGGGGCTACACCTTC
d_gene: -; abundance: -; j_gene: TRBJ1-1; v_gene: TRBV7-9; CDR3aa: CASSPGGTEAFF; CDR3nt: TGTGCCAGCAGCCCCGGCGGGACGGAAGCTTTCTTT
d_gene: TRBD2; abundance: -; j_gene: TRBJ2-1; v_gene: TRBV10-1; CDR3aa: CASSDIGTSFFF; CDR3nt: TGCGCCAGCAGTGATATAGGGACTAGCTTCTTCTTC
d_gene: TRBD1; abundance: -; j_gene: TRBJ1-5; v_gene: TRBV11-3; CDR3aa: CASSPYPQGASNQPQHF; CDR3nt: TGTGCCAGCAGCCCGTACCCCCAGGGGGCGAGCAATCAGCCCCAGCATTTT
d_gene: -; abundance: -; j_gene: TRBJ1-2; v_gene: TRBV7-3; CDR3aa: CASSKGGGYGYTF; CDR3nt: TGTGCCAGCAGCAAGGGGGGGGGCTATGGCTACACCTTC
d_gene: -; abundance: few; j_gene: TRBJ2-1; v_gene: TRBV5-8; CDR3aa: CASSYQYPYNEQFF; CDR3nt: TGTGCCAGCAGCTATCAGTACCCCTACAATGAGCAGTTCTTC
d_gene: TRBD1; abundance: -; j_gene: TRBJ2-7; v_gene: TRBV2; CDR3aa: CASTWTGAEQYF; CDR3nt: TGTGCCAGCACCTGGACAGGAGCCGAGCAGTACTTC
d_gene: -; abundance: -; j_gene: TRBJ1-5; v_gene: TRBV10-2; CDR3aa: CASSDRTQHGGQPQHF; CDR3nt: TGCGCCAGCAGTGACAGAACGCAGCATGGCGGTCAGCCCCAGCATTTT
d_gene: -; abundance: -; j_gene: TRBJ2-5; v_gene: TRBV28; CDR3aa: CASSSPSGYETQYF; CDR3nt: TGTGCCAGCAGTTCCCCCTCGGGATACGAGACCCAGTACTTC
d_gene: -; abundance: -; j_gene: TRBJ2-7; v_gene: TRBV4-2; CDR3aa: CASSQDPTVTLPYEQYF; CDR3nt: TGTGCCAGCAGCCAAGACCCCACTGTAACCCTACCCTACGAGCAGTACTTC
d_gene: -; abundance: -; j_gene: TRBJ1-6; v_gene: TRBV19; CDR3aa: CASSPPGLQNSPLHF; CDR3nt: TGTGCCAGTTCCCCACCGGGACTCCAAAATTCACCCCTCCACTTT
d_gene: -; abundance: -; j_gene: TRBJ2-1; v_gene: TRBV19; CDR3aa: CASSIGQGTGNEQFF; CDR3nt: TGTGCCAGTAGTATTGGTCAGGGGACGGGCAATGAGCAGTTCTTC
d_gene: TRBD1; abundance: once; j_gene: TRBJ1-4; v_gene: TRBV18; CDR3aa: CASSPGTGNEKLFF; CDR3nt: TGTGCCAGCTCACCAGGGACAGGGAATGAAAAACTGTTTTTT
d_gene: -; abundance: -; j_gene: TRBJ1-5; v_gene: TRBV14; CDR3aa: CASSRGLGQPQHF; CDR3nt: TGTGCCAGCAGCAGGGGGTTGGGCCAGCCCCAGCATTTT
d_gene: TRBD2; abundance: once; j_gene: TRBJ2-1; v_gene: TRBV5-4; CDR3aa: CASSLEGLAGNEQFF; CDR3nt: TGTGCCAGCAGCTTGGAAGGCCTAGCGGGGAATGAGCAGTTCTTC
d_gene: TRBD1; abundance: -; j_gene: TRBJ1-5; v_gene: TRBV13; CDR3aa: CASSFGTVSQPQHF; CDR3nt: TGTGCCAGCAGCTTCGGGACAGTAAGTCAGCCCCAGCATTTT
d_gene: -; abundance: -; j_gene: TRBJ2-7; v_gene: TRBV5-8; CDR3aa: CASSLVGDYEQYF; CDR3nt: TGTGCCAGCAGCTTGGTAGGGGACTACGAGCAGTACTTC
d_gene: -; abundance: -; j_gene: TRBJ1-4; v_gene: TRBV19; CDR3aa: CASTGTQRGEKLFF; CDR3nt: TGTGCCAGTACAGGGACACAACGGGGTGAAAAACTGTTTTTT
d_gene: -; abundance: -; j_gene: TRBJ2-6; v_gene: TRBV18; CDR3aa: CASSRKAGSGANVLTF; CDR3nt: TGTGCCAGCTCCCGAAAGGCAGGGTCCGGGGCCAACGTCCTGACTTTC
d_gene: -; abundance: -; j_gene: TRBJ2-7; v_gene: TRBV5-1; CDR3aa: CASSLGTGTYEQYF; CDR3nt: TGCGCCAGCAGCTTGGGGACCGGGACATACGAGCAGTACTTC
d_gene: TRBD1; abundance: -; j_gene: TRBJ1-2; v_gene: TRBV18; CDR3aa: CASSPPRDSLGYTF; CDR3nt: TGTGCCAGCTCACCACCCCGGGACAGTCTTGGCTACACCTTC
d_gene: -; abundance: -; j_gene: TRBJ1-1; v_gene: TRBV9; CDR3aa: CASSEKGGGGTEAFF; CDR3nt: TGTGCCAGCAGCGAAAAAGGGGGGGGTGGCACTGAAGCTTTCTTT
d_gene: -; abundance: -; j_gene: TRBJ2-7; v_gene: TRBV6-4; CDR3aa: CASSRGAGAGYEQYF; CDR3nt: TGCGCCAGCTCACGGGGTGCGGGGGCCGGCTACGAGCAGTACTTC
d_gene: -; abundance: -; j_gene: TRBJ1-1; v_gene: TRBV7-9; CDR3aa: CASSSNPGLGEAFF; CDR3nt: TGTGCCAGCAGCTCTAACCCGGGACTGGGGGAAGCTTTCTTT